This is a list of T cell receptor beta chains from one sample in a study of CD8 T cells in ankylosing spondylitis. MiXCR was run by TCRdb on the 5' RACE reads, yielding one entry per CDR3 protein. The sample comprises some 240,000 distinct CDR3 sequences, 20% to 30% of which are singletons, and around 0.64% rests with the top ten. Sequenced: blood, either unsorted or a sorted T cell fraction (not recorded which). The origin of the receptors is a male donor with ankylosing spondylitis or in good health (not recorded which). Each CDR3 is given with its conserved first and last residue. Fields, in order: V gene, D gene, J gene, clone size, CDR3 protein, CDR3 DNA. A D gene is named only where the DNA matches it firmly. Clone size appears in some rows only: once, few, many, or a class for an expanded clone.

V gene: TRBV29-1; D gene: .; J gene: TRBJ1-1; clone size: .; CDR3 protein: CSAGGAGRGWAEAFF; CDR3 DNA: TGCAGCGCTGGGGGGGCAGGGCGCGGCTGGGCTGAAGCTTTCTTT
V gene: TRBV20-1; D gene: .; J gene: TRBJ1-4; clone size: .; CDR3 protein: CSARQVDEKLFF; CDR3 DNA: TGCAGTGCTAGACAGGTGGATGAAAAACTGTTTTTT
V gene: TRBV20-1; D gene: TRBD1; J gene: TRBJ1-5; clone size: many; CDR3 protein: CSARLGQGWGGNQPQHF; CDR3 DNA: TGCAGTGCTAGATTGGGACAGGGCTGGGGCGGCAATCAGCCCCAGCATTTT
V gene: TRBV20-1; D gene: .; J gene: TRBJ2-2; clone size: .; CDR3 protein: CSAPGQGGAGELFF; CDR3 DNA: TGCAGTGCTCCGGGGCAGGGGGGTGCCGGGGAGCTGTTTTTT
V gene: TRBV20-1; D gene: .; J gene: TRBJ2-3; clone size: .; CDR3 protein: CSARTSADTQYF; CDR3 DNA: TGCAGTGCTAGAACCTCGGCGGATACGCAGTATTTT
V gene: TRBV25-1; D gene: TRBD1; J gene: TRBJ2-7; clone size: .; CDR3 protein: CASSEYKTGAYEQYF; CDR3 DNA: TGTGCCAGCAGTGAATATAAGACAGGGGCCTACGAGCAGTACTTC
V gene: TRBV20-1; D gene: TRBD2; J gene: TRBJ2-3; clone size: .; CDR3 protein: CSARDASGSTDTQYF; CDR3 DNA: TGCAGTGCTAGAGATGCTAGCGGGAGCACAGATACGCAGTATTTT
V gene: TRBV29-1; D gene: TRBD1; J gene: TRBJ1-2; clone size: many; CDR3 protein: CSIGGAGYGYTF; CDR3 DNA: TGCAGCATAGGGGGCGCAGGATATGGCTACACCTTC
V gene: TRBV12-3/TRBV12-4; D gene: TRBD2; J gene: TRBJ2-3; clone size: many; CDR3 protein: CASSLTSGGAVTDTQYF; CDR3 DNA: TGTGCCAGCAGTCTGACTAGCGGGGGGGCTGTAACAGATACGCAGTATTTT
V gene: TRBV18; D gene: .; J gene: TRBJ2-7; clone size: many; CDR3 protein: CASSLNREIYEQYF; CDR3 DNA: TGTGCCAGCTCACTCAACAGGGAGATCTACGAGCAGTACTTC